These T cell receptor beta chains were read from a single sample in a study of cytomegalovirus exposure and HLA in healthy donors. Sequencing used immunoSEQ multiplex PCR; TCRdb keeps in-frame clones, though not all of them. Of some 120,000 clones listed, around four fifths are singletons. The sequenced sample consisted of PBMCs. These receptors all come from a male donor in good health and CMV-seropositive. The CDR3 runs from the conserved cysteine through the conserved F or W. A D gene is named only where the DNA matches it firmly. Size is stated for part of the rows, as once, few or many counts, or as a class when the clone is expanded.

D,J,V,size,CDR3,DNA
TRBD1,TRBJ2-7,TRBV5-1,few,CASSLTGPEQYF,TGCGCCAGCAGCCTGACAGGGCCCGAGCAGTACTTC
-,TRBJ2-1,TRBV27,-,CASSPLGTSVHERFF,TGTGCCAGCAGTCCTCTTGGGACTTCTGTCCATGAGCGGTTCTTC
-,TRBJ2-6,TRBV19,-,CASSVTSSGANVLTF,TGTGCCAGTAGTGTGACAAGCTCTGGGGCCAACGTCCTGACTTTC
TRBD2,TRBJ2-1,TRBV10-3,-,CATHTSGIYNEQFF,TGTGCCACCCACACTAGCGGTATATACAATGAGCAGTTCTTC
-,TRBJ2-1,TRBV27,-,CASSSTGGGYNEQFF,TGTGCCAGCAGTTCCACGGGTGGCGGCTACAATGAGCAGTTCTTC
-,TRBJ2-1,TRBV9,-,CASSVGGQGEQFF,TGTGCCAGCAGCGTAGGGGGGCAGGGTGAGCAGTTCTTC
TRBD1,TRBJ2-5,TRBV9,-,CASSVQGAWETQYF,TGTGCCAGCAGCGTCCAGGGGGCGTGGGAGACCCAGTACTTC
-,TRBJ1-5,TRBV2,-,CASRAPGGTVGQPQHF,TGTGCCAGCAGGGCGCCGGGGGGCACGGTAGGTCAGCCCCAGCATTTT
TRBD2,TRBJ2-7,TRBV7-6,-,CASSPRPTSGSSYEQYF,TGTGCCAGCAGTCCGAGGCCGACTAGCGGGTCTTCCTACGAGCAGTACTTC
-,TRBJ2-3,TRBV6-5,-,CASSYIGDTQYF,TGTGCCAGCAGTTACATCGGGGATACGCAGTATTTT
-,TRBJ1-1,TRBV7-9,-,CASSLEGGTEAFF,TGTGCCAGCAGCTTAGAAGGGGGCACTGAAGCTTTCTTT
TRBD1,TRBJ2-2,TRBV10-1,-,CATTPPPSGTGGDGRAGELFF,TGCGCCACTACGCCTCCTCCCTCCGGGACAGGGGGCGACGGGAGGGCCGGGGAGCTGTTTTTT
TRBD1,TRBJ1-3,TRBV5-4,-,CASSFGAARGSGNTIYF,TGTGCCAGCAGCTTTGGGGCTGCCAGGGGGTCTGGAAACACCATATATTTT
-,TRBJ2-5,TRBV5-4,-,CASSLAAGNLLKEQYF,TGTGCCAGCAGCTTGGCCGCGGGTAATCTCCTTAAAGAGCAGTACTTC
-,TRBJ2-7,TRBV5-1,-,CASSASGVAGPYEQYF,TGCGCCAGCAGCGCCTCGGGGGTCGCGGGACCCTACGAGCAGTACTTC
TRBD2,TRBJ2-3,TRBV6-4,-,CASSELAGTDTQYF,TGTGCCAGCAGTGAACTAGCGGGCACAGATACGCAGTATTTT
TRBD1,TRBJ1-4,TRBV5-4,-,CASSPDSGGRATNEKLFF,TGTGCCAGCAGCCCCGATTCAGGGGGCCGTGCAACTAATGAAAAACTGTTTTTT
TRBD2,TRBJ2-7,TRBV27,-,CASSGTSGSGEQYF,TGTGCCAGCAGTGGGACTAGCGGGAGCGGCGAGCAGTACTTC
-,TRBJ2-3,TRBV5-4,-,CASNLDQDRGTDTQYF,TGTGCCAGCAACTTGGATCAGGATCGAGGCACAGATACGCAGTATTTT
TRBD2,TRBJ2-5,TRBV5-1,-,CASSSGLAGSQETQYF,TGCGCCAGCAGCTCGGGACTAGCGGGAAGCCAAGAGACCCAGTACTTC
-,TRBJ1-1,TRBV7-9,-,CASSLGGGMNTEAFF,TGTGCCAGCAGCCTTGGGGGGGGGATGAACACTGAAGCTTTCTTT
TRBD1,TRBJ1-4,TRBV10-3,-,CAISESQGAGEKLFF,TGTGCCATCAGTGAGTCACAGGGGGCGGGTGAAAAACTGTTTTTT
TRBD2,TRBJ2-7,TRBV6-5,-,CASRNGGSSYEQYF,TGTGCCAGCAGGAACGGGGGGAGCTCCTACGAGCAGTACTTC
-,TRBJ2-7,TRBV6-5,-,CASTFRYEQYF,TGTGCCAGCACCTTCCGGTACGAGCAGTACTTC
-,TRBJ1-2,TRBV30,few,CAWSFRANYGYTF,TGTGCCTGGAGTTTCAGGGCTAACTATGGCTACACCTTC
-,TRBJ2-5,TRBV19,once,CASSLDYYQETQYF,TGTGCCAGTAGCCTGGACTATTATCAAGAGACCCAGTACTTC
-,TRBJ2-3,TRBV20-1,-,CSARGDYSQYF,TGCAGTGCTAGAGGTGACTATTCGCAGTATTTT
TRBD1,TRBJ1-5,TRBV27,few,CASSFRFGTDNQPQHF,TGTGCCAGCAGTTTTAGGTTCGGGACAGATAATCAGCCCCAGCATTTT
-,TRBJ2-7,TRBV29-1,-,CSVDVPTENSYEQYF,TGCAGCGTTGACGTCCCGACAGAGAACTCCTACGAGCAGTACTTC
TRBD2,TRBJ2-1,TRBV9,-,CASSVDSSGNEQFF,TGTGCCAGCAGCGTAGACTCTAGCGGCAATGAGCAGTTCTTC
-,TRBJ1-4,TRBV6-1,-,CASSVRGQGEKLFF,TGTGCCAGCAGTGTTCGAGGGCAGGGGGAAAAACTGTTTTTT
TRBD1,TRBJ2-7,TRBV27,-,CASSLKTGDSYEQYF,TGTGCCAGCAGTTTAAAGACAGGGGACTCCTACGAGCAGTACTTC
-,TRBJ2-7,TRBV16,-,CASSPTDGVREQYF,TGTGCCAGCAGCCCCACGGACGGGGTTCGCGAGCAGTACTTC
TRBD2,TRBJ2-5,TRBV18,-,CASSQPGLAGDETQYF,TGTGCCAGCTCACAACCCGGACTAGCGGGAGATGAGACCCAGTACTTC
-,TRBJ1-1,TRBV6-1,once,CASSSTGFGTEAFF,TGTGCCAGCAGCAGTACAGGGTTTGGCACTGAAGCTTTCTTT
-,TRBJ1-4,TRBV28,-,CASSLEAGEKLFF,TGTGCCAGCAGTTTAGAAGCGGGGGAAAAACTGTTTTTT
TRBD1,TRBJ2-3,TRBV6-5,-,CASSYKGQGVTDTQYF,TGTGCCAGCAGTTACAAGGGACAGGGGGTCACAGATACGCAGTATTTT
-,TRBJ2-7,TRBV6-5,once,CASSYSTGEQYF,TGTGCCAGCAGTTACTCCACGGGGGAGCAGTACTTC
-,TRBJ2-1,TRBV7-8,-,CASSSDRTNEQFF,TGTGCCAGCAGCTCGGACAGAACCAATGAGCAGTTCTTC
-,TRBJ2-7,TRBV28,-,CASSPTGTGLDEQYF,TGTGCCAGCAGTCCTACCGGTACAGGGCTAGACGAGCAGTACTTC
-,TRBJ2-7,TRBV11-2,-,CASQRDSLREQYF,TGTGCCAGTCAGAGGGACTCCCTCAGGGAGCAGTACTTC
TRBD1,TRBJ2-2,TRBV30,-,CAWKTGYTGELFF,TGTGCCTGGAAGACAGGGTACACCGGGGAGCTGTTTTTT
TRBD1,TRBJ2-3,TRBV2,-,CASLNRGLEDTQYF,TGTGCCAGCTTAAACAGGGGGCTGGAAGATACGCAGTATTTT
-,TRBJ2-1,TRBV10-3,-,CAIQDLANEQFF,TGTGCCATCCAGGATTTGGCAAATGAGCAGTTCTTC
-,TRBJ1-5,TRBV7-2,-,CASSSGGYNQPQHF,TGTGCCAGCAGCTCGGGGGGCTACAATCAGCCCCAGCATTTT
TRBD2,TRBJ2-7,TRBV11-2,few,CASSWTSYEQYF,TGTGCCAGCAGCTGGACTAGCTACGAGCAGTACTTC
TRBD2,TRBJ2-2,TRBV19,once,CASSPGTSGRERNTGELFF,TGTGCCAGTAGCCCTGGGACTAGCGGGAGGGAGCGGAACACCGGGGAGCTGTTTTTT
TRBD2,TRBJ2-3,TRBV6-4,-,CASSLPSAGATDTQYF,TGTGCCAGCAGCTTACCGTCGGCGGGAGCCACAGATACGCAGTATTTT